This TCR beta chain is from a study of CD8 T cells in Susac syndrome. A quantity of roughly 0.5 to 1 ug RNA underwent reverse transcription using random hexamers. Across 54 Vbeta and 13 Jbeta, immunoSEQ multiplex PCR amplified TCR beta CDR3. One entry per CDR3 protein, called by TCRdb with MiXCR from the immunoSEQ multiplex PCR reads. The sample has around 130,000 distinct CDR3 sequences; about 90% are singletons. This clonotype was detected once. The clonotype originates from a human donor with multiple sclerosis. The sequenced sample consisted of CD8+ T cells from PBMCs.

This CDR3 is CASRHRAVINEQFF. The CDR3 DNA reads TGTGCCAGTAGACACAGGGCCGTAATCAATGAGCAGTTCTTC. The chain has TRBV19 and TRBJ2-1; perhaps TRBD1 as D (6 bases). Germline assignment: CDR1 LNHDA and CDR2 SQIVND (reference sequence). Trimming removed 6 bases at V and 6 bases at J, with 15 bases between. The CDR3 is 14 amino acids.